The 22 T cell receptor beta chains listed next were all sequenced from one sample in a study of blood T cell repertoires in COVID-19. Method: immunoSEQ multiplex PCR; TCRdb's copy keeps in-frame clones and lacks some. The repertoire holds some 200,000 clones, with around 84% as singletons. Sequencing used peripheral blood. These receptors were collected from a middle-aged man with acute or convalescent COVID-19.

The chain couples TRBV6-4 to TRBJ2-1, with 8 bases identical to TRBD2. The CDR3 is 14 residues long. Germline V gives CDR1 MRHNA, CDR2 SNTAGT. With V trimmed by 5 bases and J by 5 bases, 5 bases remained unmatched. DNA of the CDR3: TGTGCCAGCAGTTATAGCGGGGCTAACAATGAGCAGTTCTTC. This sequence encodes CASSYSGANNEQFF.

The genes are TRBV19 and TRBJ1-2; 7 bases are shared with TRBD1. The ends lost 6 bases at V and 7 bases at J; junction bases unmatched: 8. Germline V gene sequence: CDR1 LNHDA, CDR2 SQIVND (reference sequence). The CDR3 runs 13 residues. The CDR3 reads CASRDRSFAGYTF. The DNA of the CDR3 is TGTGCCAGTAGGGACAGGTCCTTCGCTGGCTACACCTTC.

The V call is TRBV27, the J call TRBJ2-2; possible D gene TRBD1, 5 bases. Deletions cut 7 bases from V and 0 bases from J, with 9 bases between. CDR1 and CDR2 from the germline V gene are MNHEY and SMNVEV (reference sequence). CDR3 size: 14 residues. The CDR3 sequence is CASNPRANTGELFF. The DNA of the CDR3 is TGTGCCAGCAATCCCAGGGCGAACACCGGGGAGCTGTTTTTT.

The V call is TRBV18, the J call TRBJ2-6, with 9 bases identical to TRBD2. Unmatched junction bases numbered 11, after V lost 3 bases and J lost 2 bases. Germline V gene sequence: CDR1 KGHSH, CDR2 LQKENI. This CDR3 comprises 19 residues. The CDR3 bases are TGTGCCAGCTCACCCTCCCCCGCGGGGGGGATAACTGGGGCCAACGTCCTGACTTTC. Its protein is CASSPSPAGGITGANVLTF.

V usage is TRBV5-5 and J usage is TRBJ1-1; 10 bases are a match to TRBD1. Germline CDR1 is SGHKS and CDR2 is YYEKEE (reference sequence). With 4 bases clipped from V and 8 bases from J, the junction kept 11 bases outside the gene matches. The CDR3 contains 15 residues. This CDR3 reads CASSPRDRGSTEAFF. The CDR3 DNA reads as TGTGCCAGCAGCCCGCGGGACAGGGGTTCGACGGAAGCTTTCTTT.

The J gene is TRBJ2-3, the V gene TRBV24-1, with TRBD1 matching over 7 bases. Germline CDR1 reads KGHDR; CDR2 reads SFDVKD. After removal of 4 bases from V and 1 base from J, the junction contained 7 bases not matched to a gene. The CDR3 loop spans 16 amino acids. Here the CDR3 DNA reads TGTGCCACCAGTGACAAAGCCGGGACAGGCACAGATACGCAGTATTTT. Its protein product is CATSDKAGTGTDTQYF.

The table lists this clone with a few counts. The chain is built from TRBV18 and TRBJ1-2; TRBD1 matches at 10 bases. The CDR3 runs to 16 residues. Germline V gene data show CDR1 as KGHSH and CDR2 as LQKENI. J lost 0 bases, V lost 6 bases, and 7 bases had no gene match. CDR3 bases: TGTGCCAGCTCCCCTGGGACAGGGGTCGCTAACTATGGCTACACCTTC. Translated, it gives CASSPGTGVANYGYTF.

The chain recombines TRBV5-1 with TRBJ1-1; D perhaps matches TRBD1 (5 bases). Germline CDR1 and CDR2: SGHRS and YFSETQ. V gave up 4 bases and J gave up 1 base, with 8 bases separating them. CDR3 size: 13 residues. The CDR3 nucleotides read TGCGCCAGCAGCGGGGCCTGGAACACTGAAGCTTTCTTT. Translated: CASSGAWNTEAFF.

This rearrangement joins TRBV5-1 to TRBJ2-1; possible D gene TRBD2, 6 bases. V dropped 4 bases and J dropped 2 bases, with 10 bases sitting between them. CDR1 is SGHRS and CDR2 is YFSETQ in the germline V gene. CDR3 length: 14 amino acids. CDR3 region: CASSPGEPYNEQFF. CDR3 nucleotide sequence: TGCGCCAGCAGCCCGGGGGAGCCCTACAATGAGCAGTTCTTC.

The CDR3 coding sequence is TGCAGCGTTTACAGGGATGGCTACACCTTC. Translation: CSVYRDGYTF. The rearrangement joins TRBV29-1 to TRBJ1-2; a possible D gene is TRBD1 (6 bases). V shed 5 bases and J shed 6 bases, with 7 bases lying between them. CDR1 SQVTM and CDR2 ANQGSEA come from the germline V gene. CDR3 size: 10 residues.

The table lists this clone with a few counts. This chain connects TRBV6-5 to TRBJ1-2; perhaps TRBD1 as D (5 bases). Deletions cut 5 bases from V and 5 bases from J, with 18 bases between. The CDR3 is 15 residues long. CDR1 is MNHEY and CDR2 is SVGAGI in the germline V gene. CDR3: CASSRYSRVRYGYTF. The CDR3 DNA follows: TGTGCCAGCAGTAGATATAGCAGGGTTCGATATGGCTACACCTTC.

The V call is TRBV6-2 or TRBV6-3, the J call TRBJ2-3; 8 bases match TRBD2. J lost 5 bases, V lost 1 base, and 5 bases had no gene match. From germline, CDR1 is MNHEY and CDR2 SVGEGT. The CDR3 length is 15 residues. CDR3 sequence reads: CASSYFGRGGDTQYF. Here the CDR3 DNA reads TGTGCCAGCAGTTACTTTGGCCGGGGGGGAGATACGCAGTATTTT.

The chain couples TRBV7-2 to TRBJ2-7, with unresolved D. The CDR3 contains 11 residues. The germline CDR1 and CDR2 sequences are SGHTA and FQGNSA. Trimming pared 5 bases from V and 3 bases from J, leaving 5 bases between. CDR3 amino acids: CASSPHYEQYF. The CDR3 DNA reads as TGTGCCAGCAGCCCCCACTACGAGCAGTACTTC.

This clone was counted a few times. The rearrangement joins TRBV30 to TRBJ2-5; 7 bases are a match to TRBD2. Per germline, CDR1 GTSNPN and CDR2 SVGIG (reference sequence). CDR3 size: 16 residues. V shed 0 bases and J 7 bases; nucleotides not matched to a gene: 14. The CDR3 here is CAWSVRRAGYRGTQYF. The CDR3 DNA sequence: TGTGCCTGGAGTGTAAGAAGAGCGGGGTACCGGGGGACCCAGTACTTC.

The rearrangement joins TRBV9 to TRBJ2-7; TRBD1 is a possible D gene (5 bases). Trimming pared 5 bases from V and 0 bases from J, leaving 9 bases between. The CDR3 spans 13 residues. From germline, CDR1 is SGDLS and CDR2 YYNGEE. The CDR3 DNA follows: TGTGCCAGCAGTAGGGGAATCTCCTACGAGCAGTACTTC. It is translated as CASSRGISYEQYF.

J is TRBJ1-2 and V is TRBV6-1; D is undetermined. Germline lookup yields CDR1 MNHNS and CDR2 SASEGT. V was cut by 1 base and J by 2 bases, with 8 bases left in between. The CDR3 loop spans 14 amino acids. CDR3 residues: CASSEDIPNYGYTF. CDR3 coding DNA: TGTGCCAGCAGTGAAGACATCCCAAACTATGGCTACACCTTC.

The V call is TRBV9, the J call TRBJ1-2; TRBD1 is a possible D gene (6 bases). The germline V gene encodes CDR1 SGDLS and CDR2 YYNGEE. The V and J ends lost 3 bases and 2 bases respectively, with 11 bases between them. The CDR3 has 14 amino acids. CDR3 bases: TGTGCCAGCAGCGAGGGACACACGAACTATGGCTACACCTTC. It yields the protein CASSEGHTNYGYTF.

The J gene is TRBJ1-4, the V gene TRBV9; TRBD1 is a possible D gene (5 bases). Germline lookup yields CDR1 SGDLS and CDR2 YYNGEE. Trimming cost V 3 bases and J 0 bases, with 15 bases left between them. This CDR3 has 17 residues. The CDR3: CASSGGGPRTTNEKLFF. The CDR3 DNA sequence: TGTGCCAGCAGCGGGGGGGGACCGCGGACAACTAATGAAAAACTGTTTTTT.

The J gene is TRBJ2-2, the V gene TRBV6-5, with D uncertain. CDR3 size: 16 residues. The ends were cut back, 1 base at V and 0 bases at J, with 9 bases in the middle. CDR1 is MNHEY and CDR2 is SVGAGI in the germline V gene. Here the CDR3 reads CASSYFEVTNTGELFF. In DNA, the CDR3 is TGTGCCAGCAGTTACTTCGAGGTAACGAACACCGGGGAGCTGTTTTTT.

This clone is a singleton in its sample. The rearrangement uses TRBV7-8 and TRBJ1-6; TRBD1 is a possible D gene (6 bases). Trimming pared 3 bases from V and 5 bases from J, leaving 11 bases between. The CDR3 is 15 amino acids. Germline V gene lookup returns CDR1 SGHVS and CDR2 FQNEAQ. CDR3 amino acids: CASSFGQWNNSPLHF. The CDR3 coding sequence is TGTGCCAGCAGCTTCGGACAGTGGAATAATTCACCCCTCCACTTT. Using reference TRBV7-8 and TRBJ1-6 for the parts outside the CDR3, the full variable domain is GAGVSQSPRYKVAKRGQDVALRCDPISGHVSLFWYQQALGQGPEFLTYFQNEAQLDKSGLPSDRFFAERPEGSVSTLKIQRTQQEDSAVYLCASSFGQWNNSPLHFGNGTRLTVT.

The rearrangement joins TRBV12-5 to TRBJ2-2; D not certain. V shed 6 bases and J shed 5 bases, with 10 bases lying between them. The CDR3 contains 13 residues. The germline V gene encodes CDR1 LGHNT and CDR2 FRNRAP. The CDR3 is CASGKMRTGELFF. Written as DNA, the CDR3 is TGTGCTAGTGGCAAAATGAGGACCGGGGAGCTGTTTTTT.

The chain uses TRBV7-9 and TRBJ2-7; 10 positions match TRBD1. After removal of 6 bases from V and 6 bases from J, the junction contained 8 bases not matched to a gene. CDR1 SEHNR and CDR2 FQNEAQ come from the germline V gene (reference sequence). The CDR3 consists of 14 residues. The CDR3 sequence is CASRQTGGHAEQYF. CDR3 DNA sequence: TGTGCCAGCAGACAGACAGGGGGCCACGCCGAGCAGTACTTC. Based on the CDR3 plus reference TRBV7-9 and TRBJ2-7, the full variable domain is DTGVSQNPRHKITKRGQNVTFRCDPISEHNRLYWYRQTLGQGPEFLTYFQNEAQLEKSRLLSDRFSAERPKGSFSTLEIQRTEQGDSAMYLCASRQTGGHAEQYFGPGTRLTVT.